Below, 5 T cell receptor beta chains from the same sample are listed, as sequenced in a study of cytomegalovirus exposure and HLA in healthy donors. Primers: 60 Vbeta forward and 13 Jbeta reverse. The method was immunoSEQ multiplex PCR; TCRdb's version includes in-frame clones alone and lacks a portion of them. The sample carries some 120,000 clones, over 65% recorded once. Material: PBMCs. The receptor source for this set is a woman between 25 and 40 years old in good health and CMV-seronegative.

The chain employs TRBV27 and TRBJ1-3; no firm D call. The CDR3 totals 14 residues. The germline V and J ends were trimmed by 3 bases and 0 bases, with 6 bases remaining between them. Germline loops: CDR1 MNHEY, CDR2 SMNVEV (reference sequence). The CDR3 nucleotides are TGTGCCAGCAGTTTCTCAGGCTCTGGAAACACCATATATTTT. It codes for CASSFSGSGNTIYF.

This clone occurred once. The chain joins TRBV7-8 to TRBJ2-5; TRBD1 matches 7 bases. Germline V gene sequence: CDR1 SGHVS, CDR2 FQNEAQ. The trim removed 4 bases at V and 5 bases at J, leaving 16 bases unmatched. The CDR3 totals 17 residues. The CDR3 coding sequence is TGTGCCAGCAGCTATGACGACCAAGAGACAGGGCGGGAGACCCAGTACTTC. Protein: CASSYDDQETGRETQYF.

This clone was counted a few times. The DNA of the CDR3 is TGTGCCAGCAGTTATCAGGGTAATTCACCCCTCCACTTT. Encoded protein: CASSYQGNSPLHF. This chain uses TRBV6-5 with TRBJ1-6; D is possibly TRBD1 (5 bases). V lost 3 bases to trimming and J lost 6 bases, with 6 bases between them. Germline CDR1 MNHEY, CDR2 SVGAGI. The CDR3 consists of 13 residues.

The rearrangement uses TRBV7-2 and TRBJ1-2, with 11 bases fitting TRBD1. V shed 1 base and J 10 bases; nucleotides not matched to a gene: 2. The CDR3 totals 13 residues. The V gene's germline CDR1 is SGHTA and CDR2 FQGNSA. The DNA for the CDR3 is TGTGCCAGCAGCTTAGGGGGACAGGGGGACTACACCTTC. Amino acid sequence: CASSLGGQGDYTF.

The CDR3 coding sequence is TGTGCCAGCAGCCCGACAGGGGGGGAAAATGAAAAACTGTTTTTT. Protein product: CASSPTGGENEKLFF. This rearrangement joins TRBV4-2 to TRBJ1-4, with 9 nucleotides matching TRBD1. The CDR3 is made up of 15 amino acids. Germline assignment: CDR1 LGHNA and CDR2 YNFKEQ. With 4 bases clipped from V and 5 bases from J, the junction kept 5 bases outside the gene matches.